This TCR beta chain derives from a study of cytomegalovirus exposure and HLA in healthy donors (TCRdb year 2017). About the study as a whole: An earlier analysis of some 500 of the donors reported roughly 270 Gb of sequence data and around 120 million unique TCR beta sequences from 190 million or so T cells. To study patterns of TCR occurrence, a later analysis re-analyzed previously published TCR beta repertoires from under 750 donors and added high-resolution HLA genotyping. A later genetic analysis used genome-wide SNP genotypes for 398 of the 666 donors, treating that subset as a discovery cohort. The study aimed to test whether cataloging public T cell receptors could reveal signatures of past pathogen exposure. The study used immunosequencing to profile the T cell repertoires of several hundred subjects and linked those repertoires to cytomegalovirus serostatus. An early release that covered about 600 HLA-typed donors contained 250 to 350 gigabases of sequencing data and about 84 million unique TCR sequences. Besides the first cohort of 666 subjects, a separate validation cohort made up of roughly 130 different subjects was used. Every repertoire in the discovery cohort had been generated on one and the same sequencing platform. Rather than using new phenotypic data, the later analysis identified candidate immune exposures from TCR beta sequences and from how often those sequences occurred across donors. In an earlier analysis of a few hundred of the donors, high-throughput TCR beta sequencing was used to judge whether each TCR beta V gene segment behaved as functional or pseudogenic. HLA typing included class I and class II loci at four-digit resolution. Of the 300 to 450 genotyped donors, about 80% fell in the genetic ancestry cluster associated with self-reported Caucasian donors. Four to six DR-DQ haplotypes were handled as single units for association and clustering, since linkage in the cohort was strong. Donor age, sex, ethnicity and CMV serostatus were compiled together with the repertoire data. The number of donors typed differed by locus, with roughly 629-640 for A, B, C, DRB1 and DQB1, more than 500 for DQA1, nearly 610 for DPA1, and roughly 450 for DPB1. High-throughput TCR immunosequencing, statistical association of individual TCRs with disease status, and machine learning were combined to predict cytomegalovirus infection status. Among about 370 genotyped donors of the cohort, an average of approximately 240,000 unique TCR beta nucleotide sequences was sequenced per donor, of which about 20% were non-productive.

The germline V gene sets CDR1 to MNHNS and CDR2 to SASEGT. The junction carries 18 bases between V and J, which are trimmed by 5 bases and 11 bases respectively. From the cysteine through the phenylalanine, the CDR3 covers 13 amino acids. The kept DNA is CDR3 alone, 39 bases in frame from the first base. The library was built by means of the immunoSEQ multiplex PCR assay. For the multiplex PCR, a mixture combining 60 forward primers for TCR Vbeta segments and 13 reverse primers for TCR Jbeta segments was used. Amplification of the CDR3 region of rearranged TCR beta genes was performed with a multiplex PCR assay on genomic DNA. Amplified TCR beta libraries were sequenced as 87-base-pair reads on the Illumina HiSeq System. As for how the authors treated the data: In a later analysis, tens of millions of unique TCR beta chains were counted across the 500 to 700 repertoires, and roughly 10 million of these chains were shared by at least two donors. Raw reads were error-corrected and collapsed into unique sequences with a nearest-neighbor algorithm that merged closely related sequences to remove PCR and sequencing errors. Alignment of CDR3 sequences to IMGT reference sequences was used to assign V, D and J gene segments. Each retained sequence needed at least a six-nucleotide match to both a V gene segment and a J gene segment. Rearrangements were classified as productive when the CDR3 lacked stop codons and remained in frame with V and J, and all other rearrangements were classified as non-productive. Following IMGT convention, CDR3 was defined as the stretch from the second conserved V-encoded cysteine to the conserved J-encoded phenylalanine. Sequences without an unambiguous match to a single V gene segment were excluded from the earlier analysis of 450 to 650 of the donors. An earlier analysis of 587 of the donors classified V segments as functional when productive rearrangements were above 56.7% and as segregating when the standard deviation between donors was above 5%. A statistical classification framework was built to diagnose cytomegalovirus status from the catalog of TCR beta chain sequences. In a later analysis, TCR nucleotide sequences were compared against IMGT/GENE-DB human TR gene sequences so that V and J genes could be assigned. The TCRdist pipeline was used in a later analysis to assign CDR3 sequences and most-parsimonious VDJ recombination scenarios. In a later analysis, each TCR beta chain was defined by its CDR3 amino acid sequence together with its V-gene family, and reads lacking a unique V-gene family were excluded. As a way to deal with suspected cross-contamination and a sequencing artifact, a later analysis dropped 500 to 700 nucleotide sequences that were highly shared and had low generation probability. For each public chain, a later analysis derived a clonal expansion index from normalized ranks of inferred template counts within each repertoire. In a later analysis, generation probabilities were computed using a VDJ recombination model fitted to out-of-frame rearrangements, and the results were checked against IGoR. In a later analysis, TCR-TCR, TCR-HLA and TCR-CMV co-occurrence was scored with hypergeometric tests, and a repertoire-size bias correction was applied to TCR pairs. In a later analysis, false discovery rates were estimated by permuting HLA or CMV assignments 20 times. A later analysis grouped co-occurring TCRs with DBSCAN, adding TCRdist sequence similarity when clustering within HLA-allele-positive subsets. For co-occurrence clustering, repertoires with fewer than 30,000 or more than 120,000 public chains were excluded, along with about five repertoires with anomalous nucleotide sharing. Here the immuneACCESS table is served through TCRdb, limited to in-frame sequences with V and J called. Missing clones are a known gap in these copies; in checked studies unresolved V genes cover under half, and the rest lacks a known reason. The V and J calls and clone size were taken over from that table, and D and trimming were inferred from the DNA. Counted in this sample were some 130,000 clones; less than 85% of them appeared once. The ten largest clonotypes hold approximately 1.4% of the sample.

The full study reports these points: V-gene and J-gene trimming of TCR beta chains was associated with a missense DCLRE1C variant in a later genetic analysis, and the association was replicated in an independent cohort. The classifier was reported to diagnose cytomegalovirus status with high specificity and sensitivity in both the original cohort and the validation cohort. The authors suggested that the approach could potentially be extended to other disease states and immunological phenotypes. The presence/absence analyses assumed that sequencing depth was roughly uniform across donors, and that assumption may not be true. A total of some 180 TCR beta chains were listed by the study as associated with cytomegalovirus. Only TCR beta chains were sequenced in this cohort, and the absence of alpha or paired-chain data limited detectable features. Several of the top co-occurrence clusters appeared to be linked to parvovirus B19, influenza, CMV and Epstein-Barr virus, according to a later analysis. A later analysis associated 15,000 or so TCR beta sequences with specific HLA alleles at a false discovery rate of 0.05. A group of highly shared sequence variants was considered likely to be a technical artifact of the sequencing pipeline. Broadly in line with IMGT annotations, most TCR beta V segments showed up in productive rearrangements about 90% or about 30% of the time in an earlier analysis of about 500 of the donors. Because some donors lacked HLA typing at each locus, the association tests relied only on the typed subset. Some IMGT-functional V segments, including TRBV6-2 and TRBV6-3, could not be told apart with the 87-base-pair reads, so those segments were excluded. When HLA alleles, especially DR and DQ, strongly co-occurred, TCR associations were difficult to assign to individual alleles. In a later analysis, most CMV-associated TCR beta chains were found to appear HLA-restricted, with HLA associations seemingly driven largely by CMV exposure. Linkage disequilibrium might explain the correlated functional status among segregating V segments, but an unknown experimental factor could not be ruled out. While some public TCRs were present in many individuals, most TCR sequences turned up only very rarely across donors. In a later analysis, HLA-associated TCR beta chains showed more clonal expansion and lower generation probabilities than non-associated chains that were equally common. The earlier analysis of approximately 540 of the donors excluded approximately 15 rarely observed V segments, including chromosome 9 orphons, because counts were too low. CMV serostatus was the only immune exposure information available for the cohort. A few of the identified cytomegalovirus-associated TCR beta chains were confirmed in vitro to be specific for cytomegalovirus antigens. According to a later genetic analysis, donors in an Asian-associated ancestry cluster had fewer N-insertions in productive TCRs than the roughly 670-donor mean. In a later analysis, the rate of TCR association differed among HLA loci, with DRB1 alleles having the most associated TCRs and HLA-C alleles having the fewest. A further reported finding was that TCR beta sequences accurately predicted the HLA-A and HLA-B alleles for most subjects in the first cohort.

The cohort comprised more than 550 healthy bone marrow donors. At the time of sampling, all cohort members were nominally healthy, though unrecorded immune exposures were likely present. The donor tested CMV seronegative and was one of the 352 seronegative cohort members. Every donor gave a peripheral blood sample, and the peripheral blood mononuclear cells from that sample were used for TCR beta sequencing. The Qiagen DNeasy Blood Extraction Kit was used to extract genomic DNA from the blood cell samples. This clone has only a few counts. Its recognized antigen is unknown. No per-base quality is available; no much larger clone lies one base away.

Source material: PBMCs. The chain is encoded by TRBV6-1 joined to TRBJ1-1; the D gene is perhaps TRBD1, on 6 matching bases. The receptor comes from a man aged 35 to 55 in good health and CMV-seronegative. Read as DNA, the sequence is TGTGCCAGCAGTTGGCAGCAGCCCAGGGGTGCTTTCTTT. The translation is CASSWQQPRGAFF.